This is a list of T cell receptor beta chains from one sample in a study of T cell repertoires in aging, cancer and after chemotherapy. TCRdb processed the multiplex PCR reads anew with MiXCR; each CDR3 protein has one entry. Altogether about 6,200 distinct CDR3 sequences are present, around 32% being singletons, with the ten largest covering about 7.3%. The material sequenced was blood. The source of these receptors is a human donor with a blood cancer. Both conserved end residues are part of each CDR3. D genes are given only for firm matches. Clone size appears in some rows only: once, few, many, or a class for an expanded clone.

cdr3_nt	cdr3_aa	d_call	cdr3_length	v_call	j_call	clone_size
TGTGCCAGAAGCCCCCGGGCAAGTGAAGCGGGAAACGAGCAGTACTTC	CARSPRASEAGNEQYF	TRBD2	16	TRBV5-3	TRBJ2-7	NA
TGCAGTGCTAGCGGACAGGGGTCAGCAGAGACCCAGTACTTC	CSASGQGSAETQYF	TRBD1	14	TRBV20-1	TRBJ2-5	NA
TGTGCCAGCTCACCGGAAATGGTCGGGGGGGCAGATACGCAGTATTTT	CASSPEMVGGADTQYF	TRBD2	16	TRBV18	TRBJ2-3	medium-sized
TGTGCCAGCAGTTACTACTACGAGCAGTACTTC	CASSYYYEQYF	NA	11	TRBV6-5	TRBJ2-7	once
TGTGACAGCAGCCCGGGGGCTTTCTTT	CDSSPGAFF	NA	9	TRBV7-9	TRBJ1-1	NA
TGTGCCAGCAGTTTTGTACTAGCGGGAGAAGGGTTGTGCTTC	CASSFVLAGEGLCF	TRBD2	14	TRBV12-3/TRBV12-4	TRBJ2-7	NA
TGTGCCAGCAGCTGGACAGGACGCACTGAAGCTTTCTTT	CASSWTGRTEAFF	TRBD1	13	TRBV7-9	TRBJ1-1	few
TGCGCCAGCAGCTTGGTTGCCAGCGGGGCGAACACCGGGGAGCTGTTTTTT	CASSLVASGANTGELFF	TRBD2	17	TRBV5-1	TRBJ2-2	NA
TGTGCCAGCAGCCTTGTAACGGGAGAGCAGTACTTC	CASSLVTGEQYF	NA	12	TRBV13	TRBJ2-7	few
TGCAGCGTTGAAGACCCCGCGACAGTTGCCGAGCAGTACTTC	CSVEDPATVAEQYF	NA	14	TRBV29-1	TRBJ2-7	medium-sized
TGTGCCAGCAGGGGAGGTGCAAATGAGCAGTTCTTC	CASRGGANEQFF	NA	12	TRBV27	TRBJ2-1	large
TGTGCCAGCACCCTGACTCACAGGGATGACGAGCAGTACTTC	CASTLTHRDDEQYF	NA	14	TRBV12-3/TRBV12-4	TRBJ2-7	few
TGTGCCAGCAGCTTGTCTAGCGGGCGCTCCTACGAGCAGTACTTC	CASSLSSGRSYEQYF	TRBD2	15	TRBV7-6	TRBJ2-7	NA
TGTGCCAGCTCACTCCGACAGGACCTACAGCCCCAGCATTTT	CASSLRQDLQPQHF	NA	14	TRBV18	TRBJ1-5	few
TGCGCCAGCAGCACGGACAGGCTCTACGAGCAGTACTTC	CASSTDRLYEQYF	TRBD1	13	TRBV4-1	TRBJ2-7	NA
TGTGCCAGCAGCTTATCCTTCTACAATGAGCAGTTCTTC	CASSLSFYNEQFF	NA	13	TRBV7-2	TRBJ2-1	few
TGTGCCAGCAGCCGGTCGGGGGGACCGGGAAACACCATATATTTT	CASSRSGGPGNTIYF	NA	15	TRBV5-5	TRBJ1-3	NA
TGCGCCAGCAGCCAAGACCAGACCTCTGGGGCCAACGTCCTGACTTTC	CASSQDQTSGANVLTF	NA	16	TRBV4-2	TRBJ2-6	NA
TGCGCCAGCAGCATGACCCAGCGGGGCACAGATACGCAGTATTTT	CASSMTQRGTDTQYF	NA	15	TRBV5-1	TRBJ2-3	NA
TGCGCCAGCAGCCAAGATGGCCGGGACAGCCATCTGTTT	CASSQDGRDSHLF	TRBD1	13	TRBV4-3	TRBJ1-1	NA
TGTGCCAGCAGTTTTCTGGAACGGAGCAATCAGCCCCAGCATTTT	CASSFLERSNQPQHF	NA	15	TRBV28	TRBJ1-5	NA
TGTGCCAGCAGCTTGGTCAGTAAGAACACTGAAGCTTTCTTT	CASSLVSKNTEAFF	NA	14	TRBV7-2	TRBJ1-1	few
TGTGCCAGCAGGCCCCGGGACAGGGTCACCCACGAGCAGTACTTC	CASRPRDRVTHEQYF	TRBD1	15	TRBV27	TRBJ2-7	medium-sized
TGCAGCGTGGATATACTAGCTCAAGAAGGGGGTACGCAGTATTTT	CSVDILAQEGGTQYF	NA	15	TRBV29-1	TRBJ2-3	large
TGTGCCAGCAGGGACAGGGGGGAGCGTCAGCCCCAGCATTTT	CASRDRGERQPQHF	TRBD1	14	TRBV6-2/TRBV6-3	TRBJ1-5	NA
TGTGCCAGCAGTCCGACCACTATAGCGGGAGTGCCGGGGGAGACCCAGTACTTC	CASSPTTIAGVPGETQYF	TRBD2	18	TRBV27	TRBJ2-5	NA
TGTGCCAGCAGGCTCTTAACAGATACGCAGTATTTT	CASRLLTDTQYF	NA	12	TRBV5-4	TRBJ2-3	few
TGTGCCAGCAGTGTTCGGGCCGGTCAGCCCCAGCATTTT	CASSVRAGQPQHF	NA	13	TRBV12-3/TRBV12-4	TRBJ1-5	NA
TGTGCCAGCAGTGACCGGGTCTCCTACGAGCAGTACTTC	CASSDRVSYEQYF	NA	13	TRBV6-5	TRBJ2-7	medium-sized
TGTGCCAGCGAGGGGTACCAAGAGACCCAGTACTTC	CASEGYQETQYF	NA	12	TRBV11-1	TRBJ2-5	medium-sized
TGTGCCACCAGTGATTTTTCCAGGGCCTATGGCTACACCTTC	CATSDFSRAYGYTF	NA	14	TRBV24-1	TRBJ1-2	NA
TGTGCCAGTGAAATATCGGGGGCCGGAGAGCAGTACTTC	CASEISGAGEQYF	NA	13	TRBV19	TRBJ2-7	NA
TGTGCCACCAGTGATCCAAGTCCTGGAAACACCATATATTTT	CATSDPSPGNTIYF	NA	14	TRBV24-1	TRBJ1-3	NA
TGTGCCAGCAAGGCCCGGGCCAATCAGCCCCAGCATTTT	CASKARANQPQHF	NA	13	TRBV6-2/TRBV6-3	TRBJ1-5	NA
TGTGCCAGCTCACCTTCAGAGGGAAACACCATATATTTT	CASSPSEGNTIYF	NA	13	TRBV18	TRBJ1-3	few
TGTGCCAGTAGTATTAGTGGGGAATACAATGAGCAGTTCTTC	CASSISGEYNEQFF	NA	14	TRBV19	TRBJ2-1	NA
TGTGCCAGCAGTCCCGTATCAGACAGCACGGGCAATGAGCAGTTCTTC	CASSPVSDSTGNEQFF	NA	16	TRBV24-1	TRBJ2-1	NA
TGTGCCAGCAGACCTCAGGGTCGTAGGGAGCAGTACTTC	CASRPQGRREQYF	NA	13	TRBV6-5	TRBJ2-7	medium-sized